Listed here is a single T cell receptor beta chain. CDR1 is SGHAT, CDR2 FQNNGV, per germline. This CDR3 spans 12 amino acids. Trimming took 8 bases from V and 5 from J, leaving 13 bases between them. The data stem from a study of blood T cell repertoires in COVID-19. As for the study in general: Acute and convalescent COVID-19 samples came from the United States, Italy and Spain. PBMCs, B-cell-depleted T cells, or T cells were the source of the cDNA or gDNA that made up the material.

TCRdb keeps only in-frame clones here, not all; method: immunoSEQ multiplex PCR. The sample gives fewer than 85,000 clones, around 79% of which show up once; around 20% is in the top ten. The receptor's source is a man in his sixties with acute or convalescent COVID-19. The rearrangement joins TRBV11-2 to TRBJ2-7; TRBD2 might be the D (6 bases). The specimen was peripheral blood. As DNA, the CDR3 is TGTGCCAGCCCAGGAGGGGTCCACGAGCAGTACGTC. Protein product: CASPGGVHEQYV.